Listed below are T cell receptor beta chains from one sample, sequenced in a study of shared clonotypes between healthy human individuals. The table came from immunoSEQ multiplex PCR; TCRdb's copy has only in-frame clones and leaves some out. In the table there are approximately 1,000,000 clones, 70% to 80% of which are singletons. Material: memory CD4+ T cells from PBMCs. All receptors come from a young man in good health. Some clones in this sample may be carry-over from other donors' samples. The CDR3 runs from the conserved cysteine through the conserved F or W. Each record gives: J gene, V gene, clone size, D gene, CDR3 DNA, CDR3 protein. D genes are given only for firm matches. Only part of the rows carry a size: once, few, many, or a class if the clone is expanded.

j_gene: TRBJ2-4; v_gene: TRBV4-2; abundance: -; d_gene: -; CDR3nt: TGTGCCAGCAGCCAAGATCCGGGAGCCCTAAACATTCAGTACTTC; CDR3aa: CASSQDPGALNIQYF
j_gene: TRBJ2-3; v_gene: TRBV4-2; abundance: -; d_gene: TRBD2; CDR3nt: TGTGCCAGCAGCCGCCGTAAAGCGGGAGGGATGGCAGATACGCAGTATTTT; CDR3aa: CASSRRKAGGMADTQYF
j_gene: TRBJ1-6; v_gene: TRBV28; abundance: -; d_gene: -; CDR3nt: TGTGCCAGCAGTTTTTGGAGGGGGGATTCACCCCTCCACTTT; CDR3aa: CASSFWRGDSPLHF
j_gene: TRBJ2-1; v_gene: TRBV4-2; abundance: -; d_gene: -; CDR3nt: TGTGCCAGCAGCCGTGGAGGGGTTGGAGATGAGCAGTTCTTC; CDR3aa: CASSRGGVGDEQFF
j_gene: TRBJ1-2; v_gene: TRBV28; abundance: -; d_gene: -; CDR3nt: TGTGCCAGCATCAAAAGGTTCGGGGGCGTCGGCTACACCTTC; CDR3aa: CASIKRFGGVGYTF
j_gene: TRBJ1-1; v_gene: TRBV5-1; abundance: -; d_gene: TRBD1; CDR3nt: TGCGCCAGCAGCCCCAGGACAGGGCGGGCTGAAGCTTTCTTT; CDR3aa: CASSPRTGRAEAFF
j_gene: TRBJ2-7; v_gene: TRBV27; abundance: -; d_gene: -; CDR3nt: TGTGCCAGCACAGAGGGTCGGTACTTC; CDR3aa: CASTEGRYF
j_gene: TRBJ2-3; v_gene: TRBV7-3; abundance: few; d_gene: -; CDR3nt: TGTGCCAGCAGCTTATCGGGGGGCCCCACAGATACGCAGTATTTT; CDR3aa: CASSLSGGPTDTQYF
j_gene: TRBJ2-3; v_gene: TRBV27; abundance: once; d_gene: TRBD2; CDR3nt: TGTGCCAGCAGAACACCGGGGGGGGCGCCAGATACGCAGTATTTT; CDR3aa: CASRTPGGAPDTQYF
j_gene: TRBJ2-7; v_gene: TRBV6-1; abundance: -; d_gene: -; CDR3nt: TGTGCCAGCAATCCCCGACCGGTGAACTACGAGCAGTACTTC; CDR3aa: CASNPRPVNYEQYF
j_gene: TRBJ2-2; v_gene: TRBV25-1; abundance: -; d_gene: TRBD2; CDR3nt: TGTGCCAGCAGTGAAGGGGGGGTCGGCACCGGGGAGCTGTTTTTT; CDR3aa: CASSEGGVGTGELFF
j_gene: TRBJ2-1; v_gene: TRBV2; abundance: few; d_gene: TRBD2; CDR3nt: TGTGCCAGCAGTGAATTCCCTAGCGGGAGACATGAGCAGTTCTTC; CDR3aa: CASSEFPSGRHEQFF
j_gene: TRBJ1-3; v_gene: TRBV2; abundance: -; d_gene: -; CDR3nt: TGTGCCAGCAGTGGACAGTCTGGAAACACCATATATTTT; CDR3aa: CASSGQSGNTIYF
j_gene: TRBJ2-5; v_gene: TRBV2; abundance: few; d_gene: -; CDR3nt: TGTGCCAGCAGTGAGGAGGGGGGCTATGGGGCCCAGTACTTC; CDR3aa: CASSEEGGYGAQYF
j_gene: TRBJ2-1; v_gene: TRBV14; abundance: -; d_gene: -; CDR3nt: TGTGCCAGCAGCCATAAGGACAGAGTTTATCATGGTGAGCAGTTCTTC; CDR3aa: CASSHKDRVYHGEQFF
j_gene: TRBJ2-5; v_gene: TRBV7-6; abundance: -; d_gene: -; CDR3nt: TGTGCCAGCAGCTTAACGCCGACACAAGAGACCCAGTACTTC; CDR3aa: CASSLTPTQETQYF
j_gene: TRBJ1-2; v_gene: TRBV5-1; abundance: -; d_gene: -; CDR3nt: TGCGCCAGCAGCCGAGACCGGACAGACTATGGCTACACCTTC; CDR3aa: CASSRDRTDYGYTF
j_gene: TRBJ1-2; v_gene: TRBV30; abundance: -; d_gene: -; CDR3nt: TGTGCCTGGAGTGTACAGACTAACTATGGCTACACCTTC; CDR3aa: CAWSVQTNYGYTF
j_gene: TRBJ1-1; v_gene: TRBV5-6; abundance: -; d_gene: -; CDR3nt: TGTGCCAGCAGCCGGGGGGTGGTTGGGACTGAAGCTTTCTTT; CDR3aa: CASSRGVVGTEAFF
j_gene: TRBJ1-2; v_gene: TRBV2; abundance: many; d_gene: -; CDR3nt: TGTGCCAGCAGTGAAAGGCCAGTCAGCTATGGCTACACCTTC; CDR3aa: CASSERPVSYGYTF
j_gene: TRBJ2-7; v_gene: TRBV27; abundance: -; d_gene: -; CDR3nt: TGTGCCAGCAGTTCCGGGACTTACGAGCAGTACTTC; CDR3aa: CASSSGTYEQYF
j_gene: TRBJ1-3; v_gene: TRBV7-8; abundance: few; d_gene: -; CDR3nt: TGTGCCAGCAGCTTGAAAGGGAGTGGGAAAAACACCATATATTTT; CDR3aa: CASSLKGSGKNTIYF
j_gene: TRBJ2-1; v_gene: TRBV6-1; abundance: -; d_gene: -; CDR3nt: TGTGCCAGCAGTGAAGCGTTCAGGGTGGGTGAGCAGTTCTTC; CDR3aa: CASSEAFRVGEQFF
j_gene: TRBJ2-7; v_gene: TRBV7-6; abundance: -; d_gene: TRBD1; CDR3nt: TGTGCCAGCAGCTATGGGACAGTATCCTACGAGCAGTACTTC; CDR3aa: CASSYGTVSYEQYF
j_gene: TRBJ2-7; v_gene: TRBV5-1; abundance: -; d_gene: TRBD1; CDR3nt: TGCGCCAGCAGCCTGAGGGGTACAGGGACAGGGGGCGGCGAGCAGTACTTC; CDR3aa: CASSLRGTGTGGGEQYF
j_gene: TRBJ1-5; v_gene: TRBV15; abundance: many; d_gene: -; CDR3nt: TGTGCCACCAGCAGTGATTACAATCAGCCCCAGCATTTT; CDR3aa: CATSSDYNQPQHF
j_gene: TRBJ2-1; v_gene: TRBV9; abundance: -; d_gene: TRBD2; CDR3nt: TGTGCCAGCAGCGACCCGGGAGGGTCCTACAATGAGCAGTTCTTC; CDR3aa: CASSDPGGSYNEQFF